Detailed here is one T cell receptor (beta chain). The data originate from a study of blood T cell repertoires in COVID-19. Looking at the study overall: Researchers got acute and convalescent COVID-19 samples from the United States, Italy and Spain.

Clones were read by immunoSEQ multiplex PCR, and TCRdb kept only the in-frame ones, dropping some. The sample records a few hundred thousand clones, around 89% being singletons. The V gene lost 2 bases and the J gene lost 8 bases, with 13 bases spanning the gap. This CDR3 has 14 residues. Germline CDR1 and CDR2: MRHNA and SNTAGT. The source material was PBMCs or T cells enriched from blood (not recorded which). The receptor was derived from a young man who had recovered from COVID-19. The V gene is TRBV6-4, the J gene TRBJ2-1; D is possibly TRBD2 (7 bases). CDR3 sequence reads: CASSDKVGGDEQFF. CDR3 sequence (DNA): TGTGCCAGCAGTGACAAGGTAGGGGGGGATGAGCAGTTCTTC.